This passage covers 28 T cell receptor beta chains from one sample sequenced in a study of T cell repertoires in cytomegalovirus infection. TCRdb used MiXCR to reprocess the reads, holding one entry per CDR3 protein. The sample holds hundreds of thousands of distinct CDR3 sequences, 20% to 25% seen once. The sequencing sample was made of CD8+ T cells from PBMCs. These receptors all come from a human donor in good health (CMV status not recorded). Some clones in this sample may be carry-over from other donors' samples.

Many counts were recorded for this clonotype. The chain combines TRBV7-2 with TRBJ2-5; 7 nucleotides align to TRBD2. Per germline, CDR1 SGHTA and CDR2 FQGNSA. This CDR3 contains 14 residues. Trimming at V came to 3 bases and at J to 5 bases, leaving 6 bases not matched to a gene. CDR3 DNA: TGTGCCAGCAGCTTTCGCGGGGGTCAGGAGACCCAGTACTTC. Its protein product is CASSFRGGQETQYF.

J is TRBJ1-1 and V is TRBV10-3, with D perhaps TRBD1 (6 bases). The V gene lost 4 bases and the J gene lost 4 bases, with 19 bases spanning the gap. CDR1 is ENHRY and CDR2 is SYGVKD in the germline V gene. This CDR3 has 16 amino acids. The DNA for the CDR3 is TGTGCCATCAGTGTATTTTTTGGGAGAGGGGGCACTGAAGCTTTCTTT. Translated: CAISVFFGRGGTEAFF.

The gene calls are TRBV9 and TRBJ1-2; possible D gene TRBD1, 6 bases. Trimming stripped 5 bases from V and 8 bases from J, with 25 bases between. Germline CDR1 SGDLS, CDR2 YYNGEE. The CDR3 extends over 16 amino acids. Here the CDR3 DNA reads TGTGCCAGCAGTGGGGGGGGGGGCGATTCGGCCGGCGGCTACACCTTC. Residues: CASSGGGGDSAGGYTF. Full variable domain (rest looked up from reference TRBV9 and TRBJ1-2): DSGVTQTPKHLITATGQRVTLRCSPRSGDLSVYWYQQSLDQGLQFLIQYYNGEERAKGNILERFSAQQFPDLHSELNLSSLELGDSALYFCASSGGGGDSAGGYTFGSGTRLTVV.

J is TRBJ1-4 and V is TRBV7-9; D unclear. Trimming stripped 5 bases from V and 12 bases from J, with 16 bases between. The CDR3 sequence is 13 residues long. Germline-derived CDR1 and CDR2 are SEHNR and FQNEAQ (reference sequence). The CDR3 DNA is TGTGCCAGCAGCCGGGAGGGCAAACCGGAACTGTTTTTT. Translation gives CASSREGKPELFF.

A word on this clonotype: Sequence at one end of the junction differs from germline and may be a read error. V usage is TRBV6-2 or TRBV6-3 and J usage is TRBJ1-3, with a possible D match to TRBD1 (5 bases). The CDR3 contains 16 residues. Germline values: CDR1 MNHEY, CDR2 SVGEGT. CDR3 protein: CANSRQWYDSGNTIYF. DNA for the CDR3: TGTGCCAACAGTAGACAGTGGTACGACTCTGGAAACACCATATATTTT.

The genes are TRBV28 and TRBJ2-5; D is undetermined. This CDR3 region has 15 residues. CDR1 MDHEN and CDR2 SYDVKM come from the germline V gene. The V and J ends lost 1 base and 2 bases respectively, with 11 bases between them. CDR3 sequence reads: CASSLYGPLQETQYF. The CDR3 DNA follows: TGTGCCAGCAGTTTATATGGGCCCCTTCAAGAGACCCAGTACTTC.

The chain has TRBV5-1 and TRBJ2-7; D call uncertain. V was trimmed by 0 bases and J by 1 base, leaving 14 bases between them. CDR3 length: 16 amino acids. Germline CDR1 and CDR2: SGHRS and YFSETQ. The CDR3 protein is CASSLEPVGQSYEQYF. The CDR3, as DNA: TGCGCCAGCAGCTTGGAGCCCGTTGGGCAGTCCTACGAGCAGTACTTC.

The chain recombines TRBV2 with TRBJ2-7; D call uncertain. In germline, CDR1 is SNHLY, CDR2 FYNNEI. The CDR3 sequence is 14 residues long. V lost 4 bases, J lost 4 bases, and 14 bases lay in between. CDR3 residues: CASSVISGPYEQYF. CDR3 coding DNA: TGTGCCAGCAGTGTTATATCCGGACCATACGAGCAGTACTTC.

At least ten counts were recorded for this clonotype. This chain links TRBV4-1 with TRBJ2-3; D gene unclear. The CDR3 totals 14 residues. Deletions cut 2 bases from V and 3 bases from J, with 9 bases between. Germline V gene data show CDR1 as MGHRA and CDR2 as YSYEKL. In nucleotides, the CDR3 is TGCGCCAGCAGCCAAATCTCGGAAACAGATACGCAGTATTTT. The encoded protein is CASSQISETDTQYF.

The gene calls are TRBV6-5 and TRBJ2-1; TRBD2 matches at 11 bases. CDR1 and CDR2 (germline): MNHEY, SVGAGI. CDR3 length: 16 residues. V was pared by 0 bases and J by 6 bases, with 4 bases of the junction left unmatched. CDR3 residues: CASSYSASGGPNEQFF. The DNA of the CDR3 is TGTGCCAGCAGTTACTCGGCTAGCGGGGGGCCCAATGAGCAGTTCTTC.

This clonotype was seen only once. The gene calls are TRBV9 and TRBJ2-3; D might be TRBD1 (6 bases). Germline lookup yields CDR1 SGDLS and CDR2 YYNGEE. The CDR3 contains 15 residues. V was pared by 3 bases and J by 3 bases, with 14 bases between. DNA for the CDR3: TGTGCCAGCAGCGGGGACAATGTAGGGACAGATACGCAGTATTTT. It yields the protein CASSGDNVGTDTQYF.

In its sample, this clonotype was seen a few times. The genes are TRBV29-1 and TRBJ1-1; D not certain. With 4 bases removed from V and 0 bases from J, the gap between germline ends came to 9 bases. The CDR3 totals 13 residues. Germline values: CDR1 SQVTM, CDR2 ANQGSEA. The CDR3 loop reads CSVVPVLNTEAFF. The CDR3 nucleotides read TGCAGCGTTGTCCCGGTCTTGAACACTGAAGCTTTCTTT.

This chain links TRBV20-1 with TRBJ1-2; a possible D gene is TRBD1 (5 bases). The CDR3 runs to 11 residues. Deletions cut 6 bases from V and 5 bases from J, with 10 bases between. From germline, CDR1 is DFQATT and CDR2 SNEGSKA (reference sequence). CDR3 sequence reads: CSAQGEYGYTF. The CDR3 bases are TGCAGTGCCCAGGGAGAGTATGGCTACACCTTC.

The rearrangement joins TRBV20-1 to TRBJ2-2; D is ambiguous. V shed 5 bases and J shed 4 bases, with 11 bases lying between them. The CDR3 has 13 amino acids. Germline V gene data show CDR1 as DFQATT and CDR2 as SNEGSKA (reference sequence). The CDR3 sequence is CSAVERPTGELFF. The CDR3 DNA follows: TGCAGTGCTGTAGAGCGACCCACCGGGGAGCTGTTTTTT.

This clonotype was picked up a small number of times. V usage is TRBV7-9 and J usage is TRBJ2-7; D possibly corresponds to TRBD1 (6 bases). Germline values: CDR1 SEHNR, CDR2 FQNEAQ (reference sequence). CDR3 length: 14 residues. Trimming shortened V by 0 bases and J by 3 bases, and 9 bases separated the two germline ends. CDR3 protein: CASSLARTDYEQYF. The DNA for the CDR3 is TGTGCCAGCAGCTTAGCGCGGACAGACTACGAGCAGTACTTC.

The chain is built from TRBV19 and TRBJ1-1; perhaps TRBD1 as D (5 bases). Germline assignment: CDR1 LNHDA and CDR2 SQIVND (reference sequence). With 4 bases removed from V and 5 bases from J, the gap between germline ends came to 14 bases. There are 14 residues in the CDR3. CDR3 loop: CASSKRPEGTEAFF. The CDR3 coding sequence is TGTGCCAGTAGTAAGAGGCCCGAGGGGACTGAAGCTTTCTTT.

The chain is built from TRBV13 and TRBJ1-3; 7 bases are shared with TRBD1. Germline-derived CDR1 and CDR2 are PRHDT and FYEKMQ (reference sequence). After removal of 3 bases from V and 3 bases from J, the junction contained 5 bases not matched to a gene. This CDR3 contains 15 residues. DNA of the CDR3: TGTGCCAGCAGCTTCGACAGGGACCGTGGAAACACCATATATTTT. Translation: CASSFDRDRGNTIYF.

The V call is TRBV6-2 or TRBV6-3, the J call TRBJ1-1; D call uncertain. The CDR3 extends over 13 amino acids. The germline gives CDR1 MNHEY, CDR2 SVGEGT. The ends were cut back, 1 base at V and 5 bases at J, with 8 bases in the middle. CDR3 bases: TGTGCCAGCAGTTACTTAAGGGTGACTGAAGCTTTCTTT. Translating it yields CASSYLRVTEAFF.

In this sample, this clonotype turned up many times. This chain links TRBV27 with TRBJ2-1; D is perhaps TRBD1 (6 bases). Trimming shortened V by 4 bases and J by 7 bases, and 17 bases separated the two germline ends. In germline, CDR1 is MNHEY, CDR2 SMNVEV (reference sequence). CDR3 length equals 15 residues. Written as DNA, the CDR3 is TGTGCCAGCAGTTCCAAGGACAGAGTTAGGAATGAGCAGTTCTTC. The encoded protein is CASSSKDRVRNEQFF.

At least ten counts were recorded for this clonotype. The CDR3 is CASTPTGLPADTQYF. The CDR3 DNA is TGTGCCAGCACCCCAACGGGGCTACCGGCAGATACGCAGTATTTT. The chain uses TRBV7-2 and TRBJ2-3, with D tentatively TRBD1 or TRBD2 (5 bases each). The CDR3 is 15 amino acids. Germline loops: CDR1 SGHTA, CDR2 FQGNSA. The germline V and J ends were trimmed by 7 bases and 4 bases, with 18 bases remaining between them.

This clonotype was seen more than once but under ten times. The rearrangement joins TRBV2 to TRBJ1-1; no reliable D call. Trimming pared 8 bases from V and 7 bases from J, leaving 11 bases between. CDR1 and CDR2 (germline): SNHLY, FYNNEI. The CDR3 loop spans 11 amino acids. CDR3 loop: CASPKGSEAFF. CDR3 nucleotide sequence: TGTGCCAGCCCTAAAGGTAGTGAAGCTTTCTTT.

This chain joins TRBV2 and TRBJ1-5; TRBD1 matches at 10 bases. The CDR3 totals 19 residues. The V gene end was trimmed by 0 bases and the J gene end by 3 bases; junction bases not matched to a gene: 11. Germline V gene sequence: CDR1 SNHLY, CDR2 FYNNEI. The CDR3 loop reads CASSEAGPGQGSFNQPQHF. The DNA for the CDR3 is TGTGCCAGCAGTGAAGCCGGTCCGGGACAGGGGTCTTTCAATCAGCCCCAGCATTTT.

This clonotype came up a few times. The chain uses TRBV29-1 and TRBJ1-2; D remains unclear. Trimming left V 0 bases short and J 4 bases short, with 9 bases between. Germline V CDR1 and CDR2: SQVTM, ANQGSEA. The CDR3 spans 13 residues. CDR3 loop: CSVEDPVVYGYTF. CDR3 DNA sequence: TGCAGCGTTGAAGATCCCGTTGTCTATGGCTACACCTTC.

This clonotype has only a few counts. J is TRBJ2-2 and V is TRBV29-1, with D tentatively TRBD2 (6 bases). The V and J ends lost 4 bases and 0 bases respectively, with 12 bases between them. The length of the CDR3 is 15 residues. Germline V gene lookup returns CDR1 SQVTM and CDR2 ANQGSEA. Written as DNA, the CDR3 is TGCAGCGTTGCTGGCGGGGAGACGAACACCGGGGAGCTGTTTTTT. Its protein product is CSVAGGETNTGELFF.

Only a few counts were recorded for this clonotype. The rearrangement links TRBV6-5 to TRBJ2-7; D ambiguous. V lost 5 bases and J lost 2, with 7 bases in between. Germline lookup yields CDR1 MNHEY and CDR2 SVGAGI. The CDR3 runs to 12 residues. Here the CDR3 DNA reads TGTGCCAGCAGTCCCACCCCCTACGAGCAGTACTTC. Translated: CASSPTPYEQYF.

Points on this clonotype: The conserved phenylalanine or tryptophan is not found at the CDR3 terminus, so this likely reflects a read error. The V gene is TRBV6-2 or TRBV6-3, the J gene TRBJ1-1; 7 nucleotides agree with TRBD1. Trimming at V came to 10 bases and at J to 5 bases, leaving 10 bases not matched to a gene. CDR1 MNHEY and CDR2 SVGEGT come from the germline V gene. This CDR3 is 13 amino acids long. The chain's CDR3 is CATYEGARTEAFL. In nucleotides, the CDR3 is TGTGCCACCTACGAGGGGGCAAGAACTGAAGCTTTCTTA.

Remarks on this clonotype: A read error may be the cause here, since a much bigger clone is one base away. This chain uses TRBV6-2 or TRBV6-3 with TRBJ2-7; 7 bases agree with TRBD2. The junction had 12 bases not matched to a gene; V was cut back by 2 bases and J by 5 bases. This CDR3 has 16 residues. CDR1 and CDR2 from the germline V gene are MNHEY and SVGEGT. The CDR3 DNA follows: TGTGCCAGCAGTTACCGGCGAGGACTAGTGGATCACGAGCAGTACGTC. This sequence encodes CASSYRRGLVDHEQYV.

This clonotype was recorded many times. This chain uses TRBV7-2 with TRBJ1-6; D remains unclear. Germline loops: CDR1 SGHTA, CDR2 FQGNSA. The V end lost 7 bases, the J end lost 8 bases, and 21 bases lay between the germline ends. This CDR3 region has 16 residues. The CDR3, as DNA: TGTGCCAGCACCAACCCGGGGATGGGATCGTATTCACCCCTCCACTTT. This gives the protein CASTNPGMGSYSPLHF.